Sequencing of this TCR beta chain was carried out in a study of blood T cell repertoires in COVID-19. CDR3 length: 14 residues. CDR1 and CDR2 from the germline V gene are SGHNT and YYREEE (reference sequence). Unmatched junction bases numbered 11, after V lost 4 bases and J lost 13 bases. Clones were read by immunoSEQ multiplex PCR, and TCRdb kept only the in-frame ones, dropping some. The sample lists around 300,000 clones; approximately 90% were seen once. This sequence originates from a woman in her thirties who had recovered from COVID-19. The chain links TRBV5-4 to TRBJ1-6; TRBD1 agrees at 7 bases. The sample taken for sequencing was PBMCs or T cells enriched from blood (not recorded which). CDR3 sequence reads: CASSVDRAPRPLHF. CDR3 sequence (DNA): TGTGCCAGCAGCGTCGACAGGGCCCCGCGTCCCCTCCACTTT.